This T cell receptor beta chain was retrieved from a study of T cell responses to AZD1222 COVID-19 vaccine. Measured with immunoSEQ multiplex PCR; TCRdb has only the in-frame clones, and not every one. The sample includes approximately 90,000 clones, about nine tenths of them seen just once. Of note for this clone: As yet, its antigen is unknown.

Study-wide findings and caveats: Spike-specific TCR breadth and depth rose after two AZD1222 doses. It was only a handful of AZD1222 recipients who were seropositive at baseline.

Trimming left V 1 base short and J 8 bases short, with 23 bases between. This CDR3 is 17 amino acids long. Germline V lookup: CDR1 MGHRA, CDR2 YSYEKL. Here the sequenced sample was peripheral blood, taken on day 0 of AZD1222 vaccination. This TCR came from an adult in good health. V and J are TRBV4-1 and TRBJ1-1; D is perhaps TRBD1 (6 bases). In nucleotides, the CDR3 is TGCGCCAGCAGCCAAGGTGAACAGGGTGTAAGAGGACTCGAAGCTTTCTTT. Translation gives CASSQGEQGVRGLEAFF.